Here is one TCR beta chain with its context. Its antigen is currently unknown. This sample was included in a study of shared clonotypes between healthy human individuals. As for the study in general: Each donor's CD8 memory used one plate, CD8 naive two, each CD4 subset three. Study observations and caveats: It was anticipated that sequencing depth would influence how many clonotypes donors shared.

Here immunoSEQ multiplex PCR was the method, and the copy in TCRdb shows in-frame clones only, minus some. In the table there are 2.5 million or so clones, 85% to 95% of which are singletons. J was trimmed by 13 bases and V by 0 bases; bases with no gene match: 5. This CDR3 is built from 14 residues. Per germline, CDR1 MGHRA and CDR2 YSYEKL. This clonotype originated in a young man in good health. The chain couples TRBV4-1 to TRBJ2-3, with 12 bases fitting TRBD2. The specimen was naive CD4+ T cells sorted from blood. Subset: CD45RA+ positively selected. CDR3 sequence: CASSQDLASGGEYF. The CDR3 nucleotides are TGCGCCAGCAGCCAAGATCTAGCTAGCGGGGGGGAGTATTTT.